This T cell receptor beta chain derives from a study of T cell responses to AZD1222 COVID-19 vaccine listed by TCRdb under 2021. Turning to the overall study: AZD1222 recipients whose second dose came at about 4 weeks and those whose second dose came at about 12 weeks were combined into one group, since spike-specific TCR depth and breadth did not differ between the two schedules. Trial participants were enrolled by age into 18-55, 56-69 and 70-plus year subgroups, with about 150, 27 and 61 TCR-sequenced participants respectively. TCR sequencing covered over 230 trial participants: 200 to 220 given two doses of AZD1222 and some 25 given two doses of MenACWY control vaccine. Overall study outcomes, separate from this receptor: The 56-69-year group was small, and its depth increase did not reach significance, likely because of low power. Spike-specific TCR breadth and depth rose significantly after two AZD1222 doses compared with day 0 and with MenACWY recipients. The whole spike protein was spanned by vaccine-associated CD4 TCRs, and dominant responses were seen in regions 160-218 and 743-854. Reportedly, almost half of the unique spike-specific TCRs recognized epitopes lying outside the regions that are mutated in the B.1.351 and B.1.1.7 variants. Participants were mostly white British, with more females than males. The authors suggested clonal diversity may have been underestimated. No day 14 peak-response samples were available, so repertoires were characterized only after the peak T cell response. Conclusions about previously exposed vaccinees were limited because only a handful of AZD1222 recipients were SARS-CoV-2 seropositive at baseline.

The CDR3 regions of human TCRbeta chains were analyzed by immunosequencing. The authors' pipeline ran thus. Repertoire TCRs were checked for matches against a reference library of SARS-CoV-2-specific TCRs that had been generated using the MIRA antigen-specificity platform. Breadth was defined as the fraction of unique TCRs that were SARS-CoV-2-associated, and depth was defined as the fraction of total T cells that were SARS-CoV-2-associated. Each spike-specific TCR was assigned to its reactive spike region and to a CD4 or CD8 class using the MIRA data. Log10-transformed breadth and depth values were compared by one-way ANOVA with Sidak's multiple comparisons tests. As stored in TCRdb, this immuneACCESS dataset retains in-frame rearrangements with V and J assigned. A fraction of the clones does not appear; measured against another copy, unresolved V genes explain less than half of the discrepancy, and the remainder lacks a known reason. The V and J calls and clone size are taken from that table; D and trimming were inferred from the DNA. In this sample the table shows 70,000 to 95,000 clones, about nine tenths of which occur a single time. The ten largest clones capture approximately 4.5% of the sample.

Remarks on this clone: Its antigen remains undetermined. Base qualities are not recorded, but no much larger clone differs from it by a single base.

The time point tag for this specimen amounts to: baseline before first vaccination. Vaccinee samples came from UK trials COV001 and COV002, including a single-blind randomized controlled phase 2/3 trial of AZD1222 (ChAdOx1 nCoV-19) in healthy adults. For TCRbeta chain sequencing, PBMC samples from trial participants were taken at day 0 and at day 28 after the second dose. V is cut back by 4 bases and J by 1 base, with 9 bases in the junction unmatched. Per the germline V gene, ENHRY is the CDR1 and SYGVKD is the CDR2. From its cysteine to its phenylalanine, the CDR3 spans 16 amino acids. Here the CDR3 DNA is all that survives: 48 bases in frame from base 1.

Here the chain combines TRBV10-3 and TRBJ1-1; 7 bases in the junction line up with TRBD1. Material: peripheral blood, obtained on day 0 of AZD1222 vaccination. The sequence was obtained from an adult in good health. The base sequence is TGTGCCATCAGTGGGTCGACAGGGAAGGGGAACACTGAAGCTTTCTTT. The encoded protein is CAISGSTGKGNTEAFF.